This entry lists 15 T cell receptor beta chains sequenced from one sample in a study of long-term antiretroviral therapy in people with HIV. immunoSEQ v3.0 was run at survey level. Clones were read by immunoSEQ multiplex PCR, and TCRdb kept only the in-frame ones, dropping some. The table has 30,000 or so clones, roughly 89% seen once. The material was unsorted PBMCs, obtained 0.4 years after starting antiretroviral therapy. The receptors stem from a man aged 18 to 29 with HIV.

The chain employs TRBV11-2 and TRBJ2-7, with 8 bases that match TRBD1. Germline lookup yields CDR1 SGHAT and CDR2 FQNNGV. V gave up 4 bases and J gave up 2 bases; unmatched junction bases: 4. This CDR3 comprises 14 residues. The CDR3 DNA follows: TGTGCCAGCAGCTCCGGGACAGGAACCTACGAGCAGTACTTC. The encoded protein is CASSSGTGTYEQYF.

This clone was detected a few times. V is TRBV27 and J is TRBJ2-7; D might be TRBD2 (7 bases). The CDR3 consists of 15 residues. Per germline, CDR1 MNHEY and CDR2 SMNVEV (reference sequence). Deletions cut 6 bases from V and 3 bases from J, with 18 bases between. CDR3 in DNA: TGTGCCAGCAGGTCAGACGGGGGGCTCGACTACGAGCAGTACTTC. Translation gives CASRSDGGLDYEQYF.

V and J are TRBV15 and TRBJ2-7; TRBD1 might be the D (5 bases). The length of the CDR3 is 13 residues. CDR1 and CDR2 (germline): LNHNV, YYDKDF (reference sequence). The V end was cut by 5 bases, the J end by 2 bases, with 10 bases between. The CDR3, as DNA: TGTGCCACCAGCGATACAGGAGCCTACGAGCAGTACTTC. It is translated as CATSDTGAYEQYF.

The rearrangement joins TRBV10-3 to TRBJ1-5; D might be TRBD1 (6 bases). V was trimmed by 3 bases and J by 3 bases, leaving 12 bases between them. The CDR3 spans 15 residues. Germline CDR1 ENHRY, CDR2 SYGVKD. CDR3 protein: CAISDPDSINQPQHF. CDR3 DNA sequence: TGTGCCATCAGTGACCCGGACAGCATCAATCAGCCCCAGCATTTT.

The chain has TRBV7-6 and TRBJ1-6; no firm D call. The germline CDR1 and CDR2 sequences are SGHVS and FNYEAQ. The V end lost 5 bases, the J end lost 10 bases, and 12 bases lay between the germline ends. The CDR3 is made up of 13 amino acids. The CDR3 here is CASSPVEGSPLHF. The CDR3 nucleotides read TGTGCCAGCAGCCCTGTCGAAGGCTCACCCCTCCACTTT.

The rearrangement uses TRBV10-3 and TRBJ2-7, with a tentative D call TRBD1 (6 bases). The CDR3 is made up of 13 amino acids. The V and J ends lost 5 bases and 0 bases respectively, with 8 bases between them. Germline CDR1 ENHRY, CDR2 SYGVKD. CDR3 coding DNA: TGTGCCATCAGTCGGGACACCTCCTACGAGCAGTACTTC. Its translation is CAISRDTSYEQYF.

A single count supports this clone. The chain combines TRBV18 with TRBJ1-1; D is unresolved. CDR3 length: 12 residues. V shed 1 base and J shed 5 bases, with 5 bases lying between them. Germline loops: CDR1 KGHSH, CDR2 LQKENI. This chain's CDR3 is CASSPRETEAFF. Written as DNA, the CDR3 is TGTGCCAGCTCACCACGGGAAACTGAAGCTTTCTTT.

V and J are TRBV27 and TRBJ1-1; D is possibly TRBD1 (6 bases). The CDR3 runs 13 residues. Trimming stripped 2 bases from V and 7 bases from J, with 11 bases between. Germline loops: CDR1 MNHEY, CDR2 SMNVEV (reference sequence). The CDR3 loop reads CASSLIGGREAFF. CDR3 bases: TGTGCCAGCAGTTTAATAGGGGGGCGTGAAGCTTTCTTT.

The chain uses TRBV5-1 and TRBJ2-3; D not certain. The V end was cut by 1 base, the J end by 2 bases, with 14 bases between. This CDR3 spans 16 amino acids. Germline CDR1 reads SGHRS; CDR2 reads YFSETQ. CDR3 sequence (DNA): TGCGCCAGCAGCTTGAACAACCACGGCTTCACAGATACGCAGTATTTT. This codes for CASSLNNHGFTDTQYF.

In this sample, this clone turned up once. The V call is TRBV15, the J call TRBJ2-2, with D uncertain. The V gene lost 2 bases and the J gene lost 6 bases, with 7 bases spanning the gap. The CDR3 spans 13 residues. Germline-derived CDR1 and CDR2 are LNHNV and YYDKDF (reference sequence). This CDR3 is CATSRLGAGELFF. As DNA, the CDR3 is TGTGCCACCAGCAGATTAGGAGCCGGGGAGCTGTTTTTT.

The chain is built from TRBV6-5 and TRBJ1-2; possible D gene TRBD1, 5 bases. V was shortened by 0 bases and J by 3 bases, with 11 bases between the two germline ends. Germline values: CDR1 MNHEY, CDR2 SVGAGI. This CDR3 is built from 15 residues. The CDR3, as DNA: TGTGCCAGCAGTTACTCTCCGACAGACTACTATGGCTACACCTTC. Its translation is CASSYSPTDYYGYTF.

The V call is TRBV28, the J call TRBJ2-1, with D perhaps given as TRBD1 or TRBD2 (5 bases each). The V end lost 3 bases, the J end lost 8 bases, and 20 bases lay between the germline ends. The CDR3 extends over 16 amino acids. Germline V gene lookup returns CDR1 MDHEN and CDR2 SYDVKM. The CDR3 here is CASSLRAYRYRDEQFF. As DNA, the CDR3 is TGTGCCAGCAGTTTGAGGGCCTACAGGTATCGCGATGAGCAGTTCTTC.

The chain employs TRBV4-3 and TRBJ2-1; 14 bases agree with TRBD2. V gave up 0 bases and J gave up 7 bases; unmatched junction bases: 14. Germline V gene data show CDR1 as LGHNA and CDR2 as YSLEER. CDR3 length equals 20 residues. CDR3 protein: CASSQDHYYYGTSGGNEQFF. The CDR3 DNA reads as TGCGCCAGCAGCCAAGATCATTATTATTATGGGACTAGCGGGGGTAATGAGCAGTTCTTC.

The V gene is TRBV27, the J gene TRBJ1-1; D call uncertain. Per germline, CDR1 MNHEY and CDR2 SMNVEV (reference sequence). The length of the CDR3 is 13 residues. V lost 5 bases and J lost 3, with 10 bases in between. Here the CDR3 reads CASSINGYTEAFF. DNA for the CDR3: TGTGCCAGCAGTATAAATGGGTACACTGAAGCTTTCTTT.

The V gene is TRBV11-2, the J gene TRBJ2-7, with 9 bases identical to TRBD2. After removal of 4 bases from V and 3 bases from J, the junction contained 4 bases not matched to a gene. CDR1 and CDR2 (germline): SGHAT, FQNNGV. The CDR3 length is 14 residues. The CDR3 nucleotides read TGTGCCAGCAGCTGGACTAGCGCCAACTACGAGCAGTACTTC. Its translation is CASSWTSANYEQYF.